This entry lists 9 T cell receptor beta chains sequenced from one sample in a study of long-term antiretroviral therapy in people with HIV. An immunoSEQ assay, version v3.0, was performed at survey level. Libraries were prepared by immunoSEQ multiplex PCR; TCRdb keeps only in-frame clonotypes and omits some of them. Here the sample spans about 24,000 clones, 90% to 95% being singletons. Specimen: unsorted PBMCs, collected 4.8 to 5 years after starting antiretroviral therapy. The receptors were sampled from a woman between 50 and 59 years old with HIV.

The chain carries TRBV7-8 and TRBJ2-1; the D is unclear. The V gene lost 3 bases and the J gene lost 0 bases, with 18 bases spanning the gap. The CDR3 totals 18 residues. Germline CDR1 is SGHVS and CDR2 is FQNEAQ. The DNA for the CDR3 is TGTGCCAGCAGCTTTTCGTTTCTGGGTCCGAGCTCCTACAATGAGCAGTTCTTC. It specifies CASSFSFLGPSSYNEQFF. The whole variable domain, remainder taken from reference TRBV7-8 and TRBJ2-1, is GAGVSQSPRYKVAKRGQDVALRCDPISGHVSLFWYQQALGQGPEFLTYFQNEAQLDKSGLPSDRFFAERPEGSVSTLKIQRTQQEDSAVYLCASSFSFLGPSSYNEQFFGPGTRLTVL.

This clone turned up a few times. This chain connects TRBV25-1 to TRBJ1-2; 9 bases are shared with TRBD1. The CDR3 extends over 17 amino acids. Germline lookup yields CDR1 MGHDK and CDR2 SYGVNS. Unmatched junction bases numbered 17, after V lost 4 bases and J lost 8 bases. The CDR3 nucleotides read TGTGCCAGCAGTGCAAACCCTGGACAGGGGAAATTAGTCGGCTACACCTTC. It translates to CASSANPGQGKLVGYTF.

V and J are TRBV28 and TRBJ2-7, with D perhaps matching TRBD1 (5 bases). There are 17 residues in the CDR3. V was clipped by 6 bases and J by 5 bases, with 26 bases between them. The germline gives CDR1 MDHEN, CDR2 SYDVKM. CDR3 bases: TGTGCCAGCAGCTCCCCTAGGGGTGGGGTTAGGGCGGACGAGCAGTACTTC. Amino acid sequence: CASSSPRGGVRADEQYF.

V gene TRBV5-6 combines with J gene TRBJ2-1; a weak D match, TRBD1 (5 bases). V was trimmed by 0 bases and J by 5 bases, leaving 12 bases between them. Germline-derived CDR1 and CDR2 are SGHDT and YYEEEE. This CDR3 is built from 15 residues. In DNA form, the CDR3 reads TGTGCCAGCAGCTTGGCCGCGACAGTACACAATGAGCAGTTCTTC. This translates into CASSLAATVHNEQFF.

This chain's CDR3 is CASSSFPGWDEKLFF. The DNA for the CDR3 is TGTGCCAGCAGTTCCTTCCCCGGGTGGGATGAAAAACTGTTTTTT. The chain is built from TRBV6-8 and TRBJ1-4, with D unresolved. Per the germline V gene, CDR1 is MNHGY and CDR2 is SAAAGT. The CDR3 sequence is 15 residues long. V lost 4 bases, J lost 6 bases, and 15 bases lay in between.

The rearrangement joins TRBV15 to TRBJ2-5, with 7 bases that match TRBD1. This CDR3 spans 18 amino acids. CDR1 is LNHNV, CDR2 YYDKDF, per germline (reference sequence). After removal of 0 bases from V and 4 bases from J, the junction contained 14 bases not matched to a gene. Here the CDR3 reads CATSRDTNRGAWRETQYF. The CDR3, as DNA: TGTGCCACCAGCAGAGATACGAACAGGGGAGCGTGGCGAGAGACCCAGTACTTC.

The CDR3 nucleotides read TGTGCCAGCAGTTTATCAGTATCGGGCTATAGCAATCAGCCCCAGCATTTT. Its protein product is CASSLSVSGYSNQPQHF. The rearrangement uses TRBV27 and TRBJ1-5; D is unresolved. Between the trimmed V and J ends, which lost 0 bases and 0 bases, there was a span of 12 bases. The CDR3 contains 17 residues. CDR1 MNHEY and CDR2 SMNVEV come from the germline V gene (reference sequence).

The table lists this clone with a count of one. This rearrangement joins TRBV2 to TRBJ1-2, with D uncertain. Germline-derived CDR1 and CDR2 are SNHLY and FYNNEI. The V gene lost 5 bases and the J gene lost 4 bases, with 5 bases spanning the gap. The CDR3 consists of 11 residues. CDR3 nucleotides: TGTGCCAGCAGTCCTCTCTATGGCTACACCTTC. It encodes CASSPLYGYTF.

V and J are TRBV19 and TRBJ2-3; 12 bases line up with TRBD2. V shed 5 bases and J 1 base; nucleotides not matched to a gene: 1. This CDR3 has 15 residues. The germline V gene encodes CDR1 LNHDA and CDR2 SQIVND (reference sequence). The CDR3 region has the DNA TGTGCCAGTAGTCGGACTAGCGGGGGCACAGATACGCAGTATTTT. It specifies CASSRTSGGTDTQYF. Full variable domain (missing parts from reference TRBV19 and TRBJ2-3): DGGITQSPKYLFRKEGQNVTLSCEQNLNHDAMYWYRQDPGQGLRLIYYSQIVNDFQKGDIAEGYSVSREKKESFPLTVTSAQKNPTAFYLCASSRTSGGTDTQYFGPGTRLTVL.